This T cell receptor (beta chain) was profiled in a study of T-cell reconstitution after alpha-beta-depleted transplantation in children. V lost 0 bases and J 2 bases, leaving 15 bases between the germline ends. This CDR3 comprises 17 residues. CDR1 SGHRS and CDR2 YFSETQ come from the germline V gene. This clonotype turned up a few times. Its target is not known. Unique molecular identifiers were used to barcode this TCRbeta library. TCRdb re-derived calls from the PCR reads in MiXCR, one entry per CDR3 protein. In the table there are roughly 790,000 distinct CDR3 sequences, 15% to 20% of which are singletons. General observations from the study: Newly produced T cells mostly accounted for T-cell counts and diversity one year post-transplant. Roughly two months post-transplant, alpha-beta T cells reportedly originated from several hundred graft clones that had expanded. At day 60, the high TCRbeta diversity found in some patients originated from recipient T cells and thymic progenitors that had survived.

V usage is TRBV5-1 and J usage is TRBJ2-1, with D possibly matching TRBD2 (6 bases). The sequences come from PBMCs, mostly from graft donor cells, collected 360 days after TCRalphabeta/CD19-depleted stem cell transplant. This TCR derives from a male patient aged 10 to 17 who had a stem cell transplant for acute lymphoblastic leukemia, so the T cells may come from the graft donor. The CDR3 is CASSLVVRGGAYNEQFF. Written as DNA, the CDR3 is TGCGCCAGCAGCTTGGTTGTGAGGGGAGGCGCCTACAATGAGCAGTTCTTC.